The 3 T cell receptor beta chains below all came from one sample that was sequenced in a study of molecular identifiers for immune sequencing clone quantification. TCRdb re-called the PCR reads through MiXCR, storing one row per CDR3 protein. Of around 86,000 distinct CDR3 sequences listed, around 20% were seen once; the top ten hold around 0.88%. Sequencing was done on a sample of naive CD8+ T cells from blood, with Jurkat cell RNA spiked in. Subset denoted: FACS-sorted CD8+CD4-CCR7+CD45RA+ naive T cells. The receptor source for this set is a human donor in good health. Some libraries in this study had Jurkat cell RNA spiked in.

This clonotype was counted a few times. This rearrangement joins TRBV29-1 to TRBJ1-2, with D perhaps TRBD1 (5 bases). Trimming removed 3 bases at V and 4 bases at J, with 18 bases between. This CDR3 region has 15 residues. The germline CDR1 and CDR2 sequences are SQVTM and ANQGSEA. CDR3 sequence reads: CSVDRTREASYGYTF. DNA of the CDR3: TGCAGCGTTGATAGGACACGGGAGGCCTCCTATGGCTACACCTTC.

This clonotype was seen many times. The chain carries TRBV6-5 and TRBJ2-7, with D possibly TRBD2 on 5 matching bases. This CDR3 has 17 residues. Trimming cost V 2 bases and J 2 bases, with 19 bases left between them. The germline V gene has CDR1 MNHEY and CDR2 SVGAGI. DNA for the CDR3: TGTGCCAGCAGTTACACGGACTGGAAACAACAGCCCTACGAGCAGTACTTC. The encoded protein is CASSYTDWKQQPYEQYF.

This clonotype occurred many times. V usage is TRBV7-9 and J usage is TRBJ2-7; the match to TRBD2 covers 7 bases. The germline CDR1 and CDR2 sequences are SEHNR and FQNEAQ (reference sequence). The J segment lost 2 bases and the V segment lost 5 bases, leaving 6 bases of the junction unmatched. The CDR3 extends over 14 amino acids. As DNA, the CDR3 is TGTGCCAGCAGCCCACCCGGGAGGACCTACGAGCAGTACTTC. It translates to CASSPPGRTYEQYF. The full variable domain, rest sourced from reference TRBV7-9 and TRBJ2-7, is DTGVSQNPRHKITKRGQNVTFRCDPISEHNRLYWYRQTLGQGPEFLTYFQNEAQLEKSRLLSDRFSAERPKGSFSTLEIQRTEQGDSAMYLCASSPPGRTYEQYFGPGTRLTVT.